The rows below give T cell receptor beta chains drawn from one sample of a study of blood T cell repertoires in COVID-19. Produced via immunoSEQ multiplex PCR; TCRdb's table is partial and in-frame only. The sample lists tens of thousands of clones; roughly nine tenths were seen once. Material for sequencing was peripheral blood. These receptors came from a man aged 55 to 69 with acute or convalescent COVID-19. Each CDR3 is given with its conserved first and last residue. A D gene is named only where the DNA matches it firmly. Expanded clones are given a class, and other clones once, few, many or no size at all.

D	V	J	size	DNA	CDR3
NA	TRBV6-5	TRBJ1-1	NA	TGTGCCAGCAGCGCCCGGGGGAACACTGAAGCTTTCTTT	CASSARGNTEAFF
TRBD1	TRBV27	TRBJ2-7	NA	TGTGCCAGCAGTTTATCACTAATCAGGGGGAGCGAGCAGTACTTC	CASSLSLIRGSEQYF
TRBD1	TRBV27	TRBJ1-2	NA	TGTGCCAGCAGTTTCACAGGGGTCCTTAACTATGGCTACACCTTC	CASSFTGVLNYGYTF
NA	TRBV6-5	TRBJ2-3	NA	TGTGCCAGCGTGTTTCGGGGGGCCACAGATACGCAGTATTTT	CASVFRGATDTQYF
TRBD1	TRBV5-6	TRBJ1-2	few	TGTGCCAGCAGCTTGACCCACAGGGGGCACGGTGGCTACACCTTC	CASSLTHRGHGGYTF
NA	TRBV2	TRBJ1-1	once	TGTGCCAGCAGTGAAGGCGGTGTCACTGAAGCTTTCTTT	CASSEGGVTEAFF
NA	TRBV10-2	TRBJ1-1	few	TGCGCCAGCAGTGAGAGCGAGACATTAGGGGATGAAGCTTTCTTT	CASSESETLGDEAFF
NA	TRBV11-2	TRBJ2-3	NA	TGTGCCAGCAGCTTAGAGGGCAGGGGTAGCACAGATACGCAGTATTTT	CASSLEGRGSTDTQYF
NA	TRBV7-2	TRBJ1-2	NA	TGTGCCAGCAGCCCGGGATGGTCCCTTAACTATGGCTACACCTTC	CASSPGWSLNYGYTF
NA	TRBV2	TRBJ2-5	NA	TGTGCCAGCAGTGAAGGGTGGGACACAGGGGAGACCCAGTACTTC	CASSEGWDTGETQYF
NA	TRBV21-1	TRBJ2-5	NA	TGTGCCAGCAGCAAAGGGGGGAGGGTAGCAGAGACCCAGTACTTC	CASSKGGRVAETQYF
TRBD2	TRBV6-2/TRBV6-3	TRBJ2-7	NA	TGTGCCAGCAGCCGGACTAGCGGGGGATCGGGCGAGCAGTACTTC	CASSRTSGGSGEQYF
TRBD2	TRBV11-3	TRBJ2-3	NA	TGTGCCAGCAGCTTAGGGGTGGCGGGGGAGGCAGATACGCAGTATTTT	CASSLGVAGEADTQYF
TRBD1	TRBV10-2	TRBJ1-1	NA	TGCGCCAGCACCGACAGGGGCGCAGGGGACACTGAAGCTTTCTTT	CASTDRGAGDTEAFF
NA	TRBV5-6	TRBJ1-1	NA	TGTGCCAGCAGCTTGCCGGGGAGGCGCGCTGAAGCTTTCTTT	CASSLPGRRAEAFF
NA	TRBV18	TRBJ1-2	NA	TGTGCCAGCTCACCCTCTCCCTTGGAGGGCTATGGCTACACCTTC	CASSPSPLEGYGYTF
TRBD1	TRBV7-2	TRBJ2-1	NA	TGTGCCAGCAGCTTAACGCGACAGGGGAGCAATGAGCAGTTCTTC	CASSLTRQGSNEQFF
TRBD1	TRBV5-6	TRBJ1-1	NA	TGTGCCAGCAGCGCGGGACAGCACATGAACACTGAAGCTTTCTTT	CASSAGQHMNTEAFF
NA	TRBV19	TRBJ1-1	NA	TGTGCCAGTAGTATACCGGGTGGTACTGAAGCTTTCTTT	CASSIPGGTEAFF
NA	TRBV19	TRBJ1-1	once	TGTGCCAGTAGTATGTTGGCACAGTACACTGAAGCTTTCTTT	CASSMLAQYTEAFF
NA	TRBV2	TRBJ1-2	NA	TGTGCCAGCAGTCAACTCAACTATGGCTACACCTTC	CASSQLNYGYTF
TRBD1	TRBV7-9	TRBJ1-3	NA	TGTGCCAGCAGCTTAGCAGGACAGGGGGAAAACACCATATATTTT	CASSLAGQGENTIYF
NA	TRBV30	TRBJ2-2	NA	TGTGCCTGGGACGGTCCAGGCCGAAACACCGGGGAGCTGTTTTTT	CAWDGPGRNTGELFF
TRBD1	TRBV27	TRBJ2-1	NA	TGTGCCAGCAGGACAGGGACCAATGAGCAGTTCTTC	CASRTGTNEQFF
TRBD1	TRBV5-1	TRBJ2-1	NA	TGCGCCAGCAGCTTGGCGGACAGGGGACAATACAATGAGCAGTTCTTC	CASSLADRGQYNEQFF
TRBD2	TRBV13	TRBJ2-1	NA	TGTGCCAGCAGCTTACTAGCGGCGGCCTACAATGAGCAGTTCTTC	CASSLLAAAYNEQFF
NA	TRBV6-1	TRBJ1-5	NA	TGTGCCAGCAGTGAATCAAATTTAGCCCAGCCCCAGCATTTT	CASSESNLAQPQHF
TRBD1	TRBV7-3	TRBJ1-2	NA	TGTGCCAGCAGCTTAATTTTTTCCGGGACAGGGCGTCGAACGAGTGATGGCTACACCTTC	CASSLIFSGTGRRTSDGYTF
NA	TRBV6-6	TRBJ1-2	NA	TGTGCCAGCTTGACACCAGGGTATTATGGCTACACCTTC	CASLTPGYYGYTF
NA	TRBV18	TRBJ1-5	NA	TGTGCCAGCTCACCGGCTCAGAATCAGCCCCAGCATTTT	CASSPAQNQPQHF
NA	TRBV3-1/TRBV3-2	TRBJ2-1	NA	TGTGCCAGCAGCCAAGGAGTCACTAAGCACCCCCGGGGTGAGCAGTTCTTC	CASSQGVTKHPRGEQFF
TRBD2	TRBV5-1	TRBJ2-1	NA	TGCGCCAGCAGCTTGGGCGGGGGGGCCGACAATGAGCAGTTCTTC	CASSLGGGADNEQFF
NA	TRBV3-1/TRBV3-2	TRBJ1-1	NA	TGTGCCAGCAGCCAAGCTCTCTCTCTCACGCGTACTGAAGCTTTCTTT	CASSQALSLTRTEAFF